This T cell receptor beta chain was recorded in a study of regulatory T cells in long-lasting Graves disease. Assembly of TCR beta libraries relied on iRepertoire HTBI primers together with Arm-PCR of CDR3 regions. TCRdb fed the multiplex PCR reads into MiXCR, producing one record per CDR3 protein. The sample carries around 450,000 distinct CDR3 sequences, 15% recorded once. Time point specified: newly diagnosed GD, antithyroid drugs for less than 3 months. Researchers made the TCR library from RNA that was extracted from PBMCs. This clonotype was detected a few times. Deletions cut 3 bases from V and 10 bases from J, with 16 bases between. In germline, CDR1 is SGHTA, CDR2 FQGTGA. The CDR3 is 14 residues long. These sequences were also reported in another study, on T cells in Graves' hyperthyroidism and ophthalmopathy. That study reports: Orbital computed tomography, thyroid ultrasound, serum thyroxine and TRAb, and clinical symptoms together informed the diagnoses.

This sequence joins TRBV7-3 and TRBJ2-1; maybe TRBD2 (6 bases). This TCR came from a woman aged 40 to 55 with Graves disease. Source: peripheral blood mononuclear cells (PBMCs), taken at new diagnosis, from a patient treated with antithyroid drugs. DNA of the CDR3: TGTGCCAGCAGCTTGGAGGGAGGCCTGGGAGAGCAGTTCTTC. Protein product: CASSLEGGLGEQFF.